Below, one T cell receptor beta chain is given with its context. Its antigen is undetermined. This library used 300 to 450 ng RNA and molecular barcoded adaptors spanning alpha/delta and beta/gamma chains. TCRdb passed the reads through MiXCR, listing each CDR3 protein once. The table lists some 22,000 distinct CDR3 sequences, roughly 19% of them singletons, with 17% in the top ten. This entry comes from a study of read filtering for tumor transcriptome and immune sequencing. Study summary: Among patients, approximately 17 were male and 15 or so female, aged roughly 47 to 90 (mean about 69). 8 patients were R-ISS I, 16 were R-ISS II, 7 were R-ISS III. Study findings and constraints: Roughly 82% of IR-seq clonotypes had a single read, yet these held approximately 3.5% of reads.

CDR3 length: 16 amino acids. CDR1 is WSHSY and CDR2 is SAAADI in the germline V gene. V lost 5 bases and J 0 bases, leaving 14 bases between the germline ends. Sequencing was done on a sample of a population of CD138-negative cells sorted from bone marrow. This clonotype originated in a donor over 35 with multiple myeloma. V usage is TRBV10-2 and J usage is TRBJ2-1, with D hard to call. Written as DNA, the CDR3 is TGCGCCAGCAGTTTCCGAGCGCCTAGCTCCTACAATGAGCAGTTCTTC. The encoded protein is CASSFRAPSSYNEQFF.